This entry concerns a single TCR beta chain. Its antigen is unidentified. The CDR3 runs to 16 residues. Trimming at V came to 1 base and at J to 2 bases, leaving 7 bases not matched to a gene. Germline CDR1 SGHKS, CDR2 YYEKEE (reference sequence). This sample is drawn from a study of T-cell reconstitution after alpha-beta-depleted transplantation in children. Unique molecular identifiers were used in preparing the TCRbeta library. TCRdb re-called the PCR reads with MiXCR, one entry per CDR3 protein. The data hold around 960,000 distinct CDR3 sequences, with roughly 29% observed a single time. Findings and caveats of the study: The high TCRbeta diversity at day 60 in some patients came from surviving recipient T cells and thymic progenitors. Once a year had passed after transplant, T-cell counts and diversity came mostly from newly produced T cells. Reportedly, only several hundred clones from non-depleted graft cells drove alpha-beta T-cell counts at about two months.

The receptor was derived from a boy under three years old who had a stem cell transplant for SCID, so the T cells may come from the graft donor. The source material was PBMCs, mostly from graft donor cells, sampled 360 days after TCRalphabeta/CD19-depleted stem cell transplant. V usage is TRBV5-5 and J usage is TRBJ2-7; 9 nucleotides line up with TRBD2. CDR3 protein: CASSLIASGDAYEQYF. As DNA, the CDR3 is TGTGCCAGCAGCTTGATTGCTAGCGGGGACGCCTACGAGCAGTACTTC. Full variable domain (missing parts from reference TRBV5-5 and TRBJ2-7): DAGVTQSPTHLIKTRGQQVTLRCSPISGHKSVSWYQQVLGQGPQFIFQYYEKEERGRGNFPDRFSARQFPNYSSELNVNALLLGDSALYLCASSLIASGDAYEQYFGPGTRLTVT.